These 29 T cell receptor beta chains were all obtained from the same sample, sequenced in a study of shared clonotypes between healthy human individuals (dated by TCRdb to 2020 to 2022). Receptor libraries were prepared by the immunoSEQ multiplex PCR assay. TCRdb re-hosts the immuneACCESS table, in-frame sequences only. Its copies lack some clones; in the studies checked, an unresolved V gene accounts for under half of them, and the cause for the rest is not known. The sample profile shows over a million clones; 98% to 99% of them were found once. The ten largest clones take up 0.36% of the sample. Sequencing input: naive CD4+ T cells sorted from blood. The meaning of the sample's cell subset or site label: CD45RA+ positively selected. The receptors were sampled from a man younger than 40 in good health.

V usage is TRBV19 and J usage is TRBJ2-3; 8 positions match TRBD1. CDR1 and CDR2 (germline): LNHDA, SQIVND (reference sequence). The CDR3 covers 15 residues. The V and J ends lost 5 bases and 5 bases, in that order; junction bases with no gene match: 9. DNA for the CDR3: TGTGCCAGTAGTGCCTCTCCAGGGGGCTTAGATACGCAGTATTTT. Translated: CASSASPGGLDTQYF.

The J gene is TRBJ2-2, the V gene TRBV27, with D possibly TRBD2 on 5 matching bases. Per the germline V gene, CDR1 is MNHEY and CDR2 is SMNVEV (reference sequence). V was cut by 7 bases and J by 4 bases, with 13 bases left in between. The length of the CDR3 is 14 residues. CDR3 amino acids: CASKGHSGTGELFF. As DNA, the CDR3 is TGTGCCAGCAAGGGTCACAGCGGCACCGGGGAGCTGTTTTTT.

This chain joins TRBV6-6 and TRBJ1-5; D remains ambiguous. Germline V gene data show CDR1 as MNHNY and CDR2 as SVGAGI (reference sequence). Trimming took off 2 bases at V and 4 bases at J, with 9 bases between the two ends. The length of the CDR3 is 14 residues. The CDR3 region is CASSYLVTNQPQHF. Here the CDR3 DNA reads TGTGCCAGCAGTTACCTGGTAACTAATCAGCCCCAGCATTTT.

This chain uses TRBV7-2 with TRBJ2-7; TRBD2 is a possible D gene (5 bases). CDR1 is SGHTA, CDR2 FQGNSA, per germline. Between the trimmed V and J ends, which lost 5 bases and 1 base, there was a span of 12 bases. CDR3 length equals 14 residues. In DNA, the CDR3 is TGTGCCAGCAGCCCGCGGGCCGGATCCTACGAGCAGTACTTC. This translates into CASSPRAGSYEQYF.

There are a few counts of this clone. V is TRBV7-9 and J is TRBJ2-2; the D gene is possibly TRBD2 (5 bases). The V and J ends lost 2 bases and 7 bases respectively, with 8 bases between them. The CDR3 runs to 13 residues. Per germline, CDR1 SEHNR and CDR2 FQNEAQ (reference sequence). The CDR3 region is CASSLRGRGELFF. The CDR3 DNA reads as TGTGCCAGCAGCTTACGGGGTCGCGGGGAGCTGTTTTTT.

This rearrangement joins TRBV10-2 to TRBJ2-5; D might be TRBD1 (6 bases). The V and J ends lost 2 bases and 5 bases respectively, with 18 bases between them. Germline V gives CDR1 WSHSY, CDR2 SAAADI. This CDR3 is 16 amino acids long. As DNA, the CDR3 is TGCGCCAGCAGTGAGGTCTTCAGTACAGGGTTGGAGACCCAGTACTTC. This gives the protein CASSEVFSTGLETQYF.

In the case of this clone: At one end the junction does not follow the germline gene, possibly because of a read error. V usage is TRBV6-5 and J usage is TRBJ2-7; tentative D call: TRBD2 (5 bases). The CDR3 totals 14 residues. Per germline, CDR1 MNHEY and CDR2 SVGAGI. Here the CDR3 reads CASSSHPSSHEQYF. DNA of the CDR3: TGTGCCAGCAGTTCTCACCCTAGCTCCCACGAGCAGTACTTC.

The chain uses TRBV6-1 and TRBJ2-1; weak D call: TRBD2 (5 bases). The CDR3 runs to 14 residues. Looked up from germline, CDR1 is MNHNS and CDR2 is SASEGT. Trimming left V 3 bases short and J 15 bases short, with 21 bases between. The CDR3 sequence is CASSDPEDLRGRFF. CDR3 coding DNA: TGTGCCAGCAGTGATCCAGAGGATCTTCGCGGGCGGTTCTTC.

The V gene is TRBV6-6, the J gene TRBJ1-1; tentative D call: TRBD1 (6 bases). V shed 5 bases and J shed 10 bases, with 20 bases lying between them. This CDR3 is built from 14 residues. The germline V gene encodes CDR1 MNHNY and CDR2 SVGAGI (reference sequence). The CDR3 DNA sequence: TGTGCCAGCAGTACACAGGGTTTAGGCCGAAGAGCTTTCTTT. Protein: CASSTQGLGRRAFF.

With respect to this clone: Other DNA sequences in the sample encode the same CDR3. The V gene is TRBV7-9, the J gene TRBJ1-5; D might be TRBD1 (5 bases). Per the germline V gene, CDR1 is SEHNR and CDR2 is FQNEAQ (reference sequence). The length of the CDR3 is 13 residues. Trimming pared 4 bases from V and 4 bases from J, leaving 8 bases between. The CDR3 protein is CASSSRGNQPQHF. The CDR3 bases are TGTGCCAGCAGCTCGAGGGGAAATCAGCCCCAGCATTTT.

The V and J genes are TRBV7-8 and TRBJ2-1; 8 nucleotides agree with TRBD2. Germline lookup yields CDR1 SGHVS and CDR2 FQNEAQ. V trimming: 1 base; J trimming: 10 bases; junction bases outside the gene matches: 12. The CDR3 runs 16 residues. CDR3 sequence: CASSLVTSAPTGEQFF. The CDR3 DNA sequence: TGTGCCAGCAGCTTAGTGACTAGCGCGCCTACAGGGGAGCAGTTCTTC.

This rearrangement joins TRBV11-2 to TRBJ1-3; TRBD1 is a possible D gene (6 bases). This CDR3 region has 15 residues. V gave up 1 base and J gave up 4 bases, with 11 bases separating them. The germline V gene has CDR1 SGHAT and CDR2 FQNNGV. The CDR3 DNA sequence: TGTGCCAGCAGCTTAGTCCAGGGGCCGGGAAACACCATATATTTT. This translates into CASSLVQGPGNTIYF. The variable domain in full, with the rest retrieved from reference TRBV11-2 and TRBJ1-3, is EAGVAQSPRYKIIEKRQSVAFWCNPISGHATLYWYQQILGQGPKLLIQFQNNGVVDDSQLPKDRFSAERLKGVDSTLKIQPAKLEDSAVYLCASSLVQGPGNTIYFGEGSWLTVV.

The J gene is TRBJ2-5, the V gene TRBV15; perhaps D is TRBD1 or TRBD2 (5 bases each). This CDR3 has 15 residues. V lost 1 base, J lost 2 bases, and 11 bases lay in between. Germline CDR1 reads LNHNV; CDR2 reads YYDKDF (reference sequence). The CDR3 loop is CATSRVGWGQETQYF. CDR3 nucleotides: TGTGCCACCAGCAGAGTTGGATGGGGGCAAGAGACCCAGTACTTC.

CDR3 protein: CASSLRTTSYEQYF. The CDR3 coding sequence is TGTGCCAGCAGCCTAAGGACTACCTCCTACGAGCAGTACTTC. The J gene is TRBJ2-7, the V gene TRBV9; D perhaps matches TRBD2 (6 bases). This CDR3 comprises 14 residues. Per germline, CDR1 SGDLS and CDR2 YYNGEE. V was clipped by 4 bases and J by 0 bases, with 11 bases between them. Using reference TRBV9 and TRBJ2-7 for the parts outside the CDR3, the full variable domain is DSGVTQTPKHLITATGQRVTLRCSPRSGDLSVYWYQQSLDQGLQFLIQYYNGEERAKGNILERFSAQQFPDLHSELNLSSLELGDSALYFCASSLRTTSYEQYFGPGTRLTVT.

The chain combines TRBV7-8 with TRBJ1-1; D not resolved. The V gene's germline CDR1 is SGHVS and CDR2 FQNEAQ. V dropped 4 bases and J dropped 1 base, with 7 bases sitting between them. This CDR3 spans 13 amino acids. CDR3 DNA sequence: TGTGCCAGCAGCTCAAAGCCGAACACTGAAGCTTTCTTT. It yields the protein CASSSKPNTEAFF.

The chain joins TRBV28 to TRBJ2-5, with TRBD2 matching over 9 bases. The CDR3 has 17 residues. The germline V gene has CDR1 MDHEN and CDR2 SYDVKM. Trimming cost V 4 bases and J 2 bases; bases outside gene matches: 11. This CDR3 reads CASSSRRGLAGQETQYF. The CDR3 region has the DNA TGTGCCAGCAGTTCCCGACGGGGGCTAGCGGGGCAAGAGACCCAGTACTTC. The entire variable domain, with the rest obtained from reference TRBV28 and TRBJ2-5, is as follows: DVKVTQSSRYLVKRTGEKVFLECVQDMDHENMFWYRQDPGLGLRLIYFSYDVKMKEKGDIPEGYSVSREKKERFSLILESASTNQTSMYLCASSSRRGLAGQETQYFGPGTRLLVL.

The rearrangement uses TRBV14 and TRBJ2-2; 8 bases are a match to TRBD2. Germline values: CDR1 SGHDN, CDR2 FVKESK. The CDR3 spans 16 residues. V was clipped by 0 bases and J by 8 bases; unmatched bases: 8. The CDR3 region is CASSQDEREPFGELFF. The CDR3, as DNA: TGTGCCAGCAGCCAAGACGAGCGGGAGCCTTTTGGGGAGCTGTTTTTT.

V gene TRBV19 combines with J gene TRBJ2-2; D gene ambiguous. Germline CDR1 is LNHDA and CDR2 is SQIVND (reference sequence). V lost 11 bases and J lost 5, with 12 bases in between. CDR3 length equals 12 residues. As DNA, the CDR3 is TGTGCCTCTGGATCGACGACCGGGGAGCTGTTTTTT. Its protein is CASGSTTGELFF.

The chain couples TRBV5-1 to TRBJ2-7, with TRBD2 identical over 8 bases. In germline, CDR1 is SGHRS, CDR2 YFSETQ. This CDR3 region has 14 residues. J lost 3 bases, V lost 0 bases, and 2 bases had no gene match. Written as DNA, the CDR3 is TGCGCCAGCAGCTTGGAGACTAGCGTCTACGAGCAGTACTTC. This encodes CASSLETSVYEQYF.

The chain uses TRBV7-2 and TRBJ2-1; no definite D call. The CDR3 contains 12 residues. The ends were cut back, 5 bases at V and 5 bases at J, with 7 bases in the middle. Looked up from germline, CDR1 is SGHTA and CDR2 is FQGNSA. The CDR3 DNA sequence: TGTGCCAGCAGCCGGACCCACAATGAGCAGTTCTTC. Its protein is CASSRTHNEQFF. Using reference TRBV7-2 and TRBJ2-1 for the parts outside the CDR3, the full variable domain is GAGVSQSPSNKVTEKGKDVELRCDPISGHTALYWYRQSLGQGLEFLIYFQGNSAPDKSGLPSDRFSAERTGGSVSTLTIQRTQQEDSAVYLCASSRTHNEQFFGPGTRLTVL.

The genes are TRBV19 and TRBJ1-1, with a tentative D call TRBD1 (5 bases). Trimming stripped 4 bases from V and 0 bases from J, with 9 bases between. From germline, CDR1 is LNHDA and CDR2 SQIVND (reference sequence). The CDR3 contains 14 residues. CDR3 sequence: CASSRGRMNTEAFF. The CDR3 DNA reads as TGTGCCAGTAGTAGGGGCCGGATGAACACTGAAGCTTTCTTT. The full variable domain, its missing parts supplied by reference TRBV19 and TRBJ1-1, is DGGITQSPKYLFRKEGQNVTLSCEQNLNHDAMYWYRQDPGQGLRLIYYSQIVNDFQKGDIAEGYSVSREKKESFPLTVTSAQKNPTAFYLCASSRGRMNTEAFFGQGTRLTVV.

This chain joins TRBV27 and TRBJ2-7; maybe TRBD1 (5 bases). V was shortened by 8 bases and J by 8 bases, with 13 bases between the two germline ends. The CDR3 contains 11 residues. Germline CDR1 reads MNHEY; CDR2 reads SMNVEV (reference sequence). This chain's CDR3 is CASSLGVQQYF. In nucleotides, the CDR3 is TGTGCCAGCTCCTTAGGGGTTCAGCAGTACTTC.

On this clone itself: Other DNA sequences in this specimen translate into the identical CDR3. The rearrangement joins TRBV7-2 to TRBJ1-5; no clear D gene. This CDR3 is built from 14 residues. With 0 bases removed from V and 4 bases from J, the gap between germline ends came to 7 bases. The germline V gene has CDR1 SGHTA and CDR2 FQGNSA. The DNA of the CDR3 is TGTGCCAGCAGCTTAGCGGGGAGTAATCAGCCCCAGCATTTT. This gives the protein CASSLAGSNQPQHF.

The CDR3 spells CASSTTGELFF. In DNA form, the CDR3 reads TGTGCCAGCTCAACCACCGGGGAGCTGTTTTTT. The rearrangement joins TRBV18 to TRBJ2-2; unclear D gene. The CDR3 has 11 amino acids. Germline V gene lookup returns CDR1 KGHSH and CDR2 LQKENI. Trimming shortened V by 5 bases and J by 4 bases, and 2 bases separated the two germline ends.

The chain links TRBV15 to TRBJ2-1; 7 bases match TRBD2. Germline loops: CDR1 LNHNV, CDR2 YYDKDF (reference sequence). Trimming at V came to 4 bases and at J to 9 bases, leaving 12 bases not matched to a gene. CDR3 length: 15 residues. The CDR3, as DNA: TGTGCCACCAGCACAGAGGGACTATTTGGGAGTGAGCAGTTCTTC. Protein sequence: CATSTEGLFGSEQFF. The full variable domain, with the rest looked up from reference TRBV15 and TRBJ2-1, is DAMVIQNPRYQVTQFGKPVTLSCSQTLNHNVMYWYQQKSSQAPKLLFHYYDKDFNNEADTPDNFQSRRPNTSFCFLDIRSPGLGDTAMYLCATSTEGLFGSEQFFGPGTRLTVL.

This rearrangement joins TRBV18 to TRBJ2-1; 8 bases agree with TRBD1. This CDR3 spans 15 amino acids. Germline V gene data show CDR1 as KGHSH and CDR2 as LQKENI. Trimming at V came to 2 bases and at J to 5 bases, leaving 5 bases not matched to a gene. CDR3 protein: CASSPWGQANNEQFF. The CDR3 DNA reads TGTGCCAGCTCACCATGGGGACAGGCGAACAATGAGCAGTTCTTC. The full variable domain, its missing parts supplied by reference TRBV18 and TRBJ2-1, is NAGVMQNPRHLVRRRGQEARLRCSPMKGHSHVYWYRQLPEEGLKFMVYLQKENIIDESGMPKERFSAEFPKEGPSILRIQQVVRGDSAAYFCASSPWGQANNEQFFGPGTRLTVL.

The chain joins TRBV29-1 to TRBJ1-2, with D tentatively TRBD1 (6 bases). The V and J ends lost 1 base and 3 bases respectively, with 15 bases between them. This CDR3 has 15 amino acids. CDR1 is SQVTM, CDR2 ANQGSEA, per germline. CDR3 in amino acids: CSVEGRGEVDYGYTF. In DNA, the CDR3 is TGCAGCGTTGAAGGCAGGGGCGAGGTGGACTATGGCTACACCTTC.

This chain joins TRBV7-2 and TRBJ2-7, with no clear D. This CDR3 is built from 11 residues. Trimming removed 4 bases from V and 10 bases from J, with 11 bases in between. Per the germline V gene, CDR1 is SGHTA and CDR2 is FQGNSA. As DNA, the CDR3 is TGTGCCAGCAGCTCAAGCCCGTCCCAGTACTTC. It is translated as CASSSSPSQYF.

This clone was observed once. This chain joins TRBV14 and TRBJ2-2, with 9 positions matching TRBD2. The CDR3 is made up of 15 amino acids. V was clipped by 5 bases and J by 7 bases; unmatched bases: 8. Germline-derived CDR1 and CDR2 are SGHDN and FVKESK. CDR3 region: CASSFLAGYDGELFF. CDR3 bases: TGTGCCAGCAGCTTTCTAGCGGGATATGACGGGGAGCTGTTTTTT.